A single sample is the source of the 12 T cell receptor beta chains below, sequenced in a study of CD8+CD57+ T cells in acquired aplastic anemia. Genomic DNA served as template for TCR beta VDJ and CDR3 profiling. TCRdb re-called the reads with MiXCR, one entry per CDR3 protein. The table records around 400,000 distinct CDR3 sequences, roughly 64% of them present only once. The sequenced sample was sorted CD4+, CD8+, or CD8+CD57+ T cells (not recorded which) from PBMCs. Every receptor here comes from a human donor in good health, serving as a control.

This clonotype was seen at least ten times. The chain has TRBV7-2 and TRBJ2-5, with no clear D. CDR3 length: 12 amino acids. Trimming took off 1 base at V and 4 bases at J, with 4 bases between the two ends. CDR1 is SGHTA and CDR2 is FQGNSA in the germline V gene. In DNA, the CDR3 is TGTGCCAGCAGCTTAGGGAGAGAGACCCAGTACTTC. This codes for CASSLGRETQYF.

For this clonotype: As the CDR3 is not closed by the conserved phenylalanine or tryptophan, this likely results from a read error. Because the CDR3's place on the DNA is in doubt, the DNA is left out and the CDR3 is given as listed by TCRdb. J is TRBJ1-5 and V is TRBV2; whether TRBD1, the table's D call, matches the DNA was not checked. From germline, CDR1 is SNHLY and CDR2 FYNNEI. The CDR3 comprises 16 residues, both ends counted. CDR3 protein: CASSEDDGQGGQPESS.

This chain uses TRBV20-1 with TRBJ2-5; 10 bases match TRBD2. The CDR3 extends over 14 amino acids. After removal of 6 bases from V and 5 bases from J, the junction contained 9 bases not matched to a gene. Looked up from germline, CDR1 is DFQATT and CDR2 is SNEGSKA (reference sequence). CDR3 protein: CSAELAGVEETQYF. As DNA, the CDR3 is TGCAGTGCGGAGCTAGCGGGGGTGGAGGAGACCCAGTACTTC.

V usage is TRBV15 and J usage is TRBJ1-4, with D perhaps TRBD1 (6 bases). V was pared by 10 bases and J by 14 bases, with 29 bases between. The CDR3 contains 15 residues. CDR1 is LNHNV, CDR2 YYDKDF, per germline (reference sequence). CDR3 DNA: TGTGCCAGCAGTGAATTGGCAGGGGCGGCTGAAACCCTGTTTTTT. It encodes CASSELAGAAETLFF.

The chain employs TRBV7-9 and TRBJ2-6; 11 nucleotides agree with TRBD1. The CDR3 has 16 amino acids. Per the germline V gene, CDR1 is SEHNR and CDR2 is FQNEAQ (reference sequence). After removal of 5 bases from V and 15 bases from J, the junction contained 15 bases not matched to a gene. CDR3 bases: TGTGCCAGCAGCCCAGGACAGGGGGCCTATGGCTACACCCTGACTTTC. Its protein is CASSPGQGAYGYTLTF.

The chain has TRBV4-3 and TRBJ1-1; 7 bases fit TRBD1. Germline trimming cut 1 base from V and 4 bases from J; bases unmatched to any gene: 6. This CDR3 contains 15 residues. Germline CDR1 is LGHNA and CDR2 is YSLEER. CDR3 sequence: CASSQGEGARTEAFF. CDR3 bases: TGCGCCAGCAGCCAAGGTGAGGGGGCGCGCACTGAAGCTTTCTTT.

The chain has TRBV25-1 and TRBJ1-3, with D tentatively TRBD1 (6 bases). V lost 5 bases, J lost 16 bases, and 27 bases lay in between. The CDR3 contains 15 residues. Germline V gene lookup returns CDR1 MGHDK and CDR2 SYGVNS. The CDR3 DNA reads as TGTGCCAGCAGTCCTCCAACAGGGAAAGCAGGTACCAAGTATTTT. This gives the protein CASSPPTGKAGTKYF. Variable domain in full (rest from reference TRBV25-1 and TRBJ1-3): EADIYQTPRYLVIGTGKKITLECSQTMGHDKMYWYQQDPGMELHLIHYSYGVNSTEKGDLSSESTVSRIRTEHFPLTLESARPSHTSQYLCASSPPTGKAGTKYFGEGSWLTVV.

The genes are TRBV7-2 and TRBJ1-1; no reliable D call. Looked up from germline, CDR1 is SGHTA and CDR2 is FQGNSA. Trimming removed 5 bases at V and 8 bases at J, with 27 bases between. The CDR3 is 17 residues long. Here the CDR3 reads CASSLAGGDTEAFEAFF. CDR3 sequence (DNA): TGTGCCAGCAGCCTCGCGGGCGGCGACACTGAAGCTTTCGAAGCTTTCTTT.

Written as DNA, the CDR3 is TGTGCCAGCAGCTTAATGTCCGGGATTGGAGAGACCCAGTACTTC. Residues: CASSLMSGIGETQYF. This chain links TRBV7-3 with TRBJ2-5, with a weak D call TRBD2 (5 bases). V lost 1 base, J lost 4 bases, and 13 bases lay in between. Per the germline V gene, CDR1 is SGHTA and CDR2 is FQGTGA. The CDR3 sequence is 15 residues long.

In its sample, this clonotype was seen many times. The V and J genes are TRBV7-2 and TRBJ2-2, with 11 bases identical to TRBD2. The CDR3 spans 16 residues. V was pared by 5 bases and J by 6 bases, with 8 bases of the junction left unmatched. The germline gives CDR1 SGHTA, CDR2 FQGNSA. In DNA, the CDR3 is TGTGCCAGCAGCACCGAGTTTAGCGGGGGGGCCGGGGAGCTGTTTTTT. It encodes CASSTEFSGGAGELFF.

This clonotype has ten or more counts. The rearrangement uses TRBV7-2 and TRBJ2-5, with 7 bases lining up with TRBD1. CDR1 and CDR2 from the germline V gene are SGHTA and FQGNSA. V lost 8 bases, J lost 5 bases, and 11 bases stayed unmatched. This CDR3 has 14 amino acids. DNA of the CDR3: TGTGCCAGCCGAACGGGACAGTCGAGGGAGACCCAGTACTTC. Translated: CASRTGQSRETQYF.

CDR3 protein: CASSPPMLAGETQYF. The CDR3 DNA reads as TGTGCCAGCAGCCCCCCCATGTTAGCGGGAGAGACCCAGTACTTC. The rearrangement links TRBV9 to TRBJ2-5; TRBD2 aligns across 7 bases. The trim removed 4 bases at V and 4 bases at J, leaving 10 bases unmatched. This CDR3 contains 15 residues. CDR1 SGDLS and CDR2 YYNGEE come from the germline V gene.